A selection of T cell receptor beta chains follows, all from one sample in a study of shared clonotypes between healthy human individuals. Generated by immunoSEQ multiplex PCR, the TCRdb table keeps only in-frame clones and is missing some. The sample lists about 2.4 million clones; roughly 93% were seen once. The specimen sequenced was naive CD4+ T cells from PBMCs. The receptors derive from a man aged 18 to 29 in good health. Some clones in this sample may be carry-over from other donors' samples. CDR3s include the opening cysteine and the closing phenylalanine or tryptophan. Each record gives: J gene, V gene, clone size, CDR3 protein. Expanded clones are given a class, and other clones once, few, many or no size at all.

TRBJ1-3 TRBV7-9 NA CASSFGSGNTIYF
TRBJ1-1 TRBV12-5 NA CASGLVQLFRQGAGEAFF
TRBJ1-4 TRBV28 NA CASSQRDSATNEKLFF
TRBJ2-7 TRBV5-1 NA CASHRTSGEGEQYF
TRBJ1-4 TRBV5-1 NA CASSEGARATNEKLFF
TRBJ1-3 TRBV2 NA CASSTGQGLSGDSGNTIYF
TRBJ1-2 TRBV29-1 NA CSVEITGGTGYTF
TRBJ2-7 TRBV5-1 NA CASSLVSASYEQYF
TRBJ2-1 TRBV27 NA CASSLWDRGRLAEQFF
TRBJ2-5 TRBV5-6 NA CASSLEAFQETQYF
TRBJ1-4 TRBV28 NA CASSGLRAGLGEKLFF
TRBJ2-7 TRBV11-2 NA CASSLDLLAGFLEQYF
TRBJ2-5 TRBV10-2 NA CASTGGQQETQYF
TRBJ1-1 TRBV27 NA CASSSAGQRGLAFF
TRBJ2-7 TRBV4-1 NA CASSQGRPSGRIYYEQYF
TRBJ1-1 TRBV7-2 NA CASSLSSGGTEAFF
TRBJ2-3 TRBV7-9 NA CASSLPGVGDTQYF
TRBJ2-5 TRBV7-9 once CASSLSGQQETQYF
TRBJ2-5 TRBV19 NA CASSIFPGRETQYF
TRBJ1-6 TRBV29-1 NA CSAKTGVGSPLHF
TRBJ2-1 TRBV19 NA CASMYGRGRNEQFF
TRBJ2-2 TRBV4-1 NA CASSQAGVLTGELFF
TRBJ1-1 TRBV6-5 NA CASSSGQNTEAFF
TRBJ2-1 TRBV5-6 NA CASSWRLAGDYNEQFF
TRBJ2-5 TRBV28 NA CASSSYPDRGKTQYF
TRBJ2-1 TRBV7-7 NA CASSLGQGLSEQFF
TRBJ2-1 TRBV6-1 NA CASSEALRGLADIRSSYNEQFF
TRBJ1-5 TRBV6-5 NA CASSYNRVQPQHF
TRBJ1-2 TRBV2 NA CASSPGQGNYGYTF
TRBJ2-3 TRBV10-3 NA CAISESKGPRTDTQYF
TRBJ1-2 TRBV14 NA CASSQQVGRNYGYTF
TRBJ2-1 TRBV13 NA CASSASGTRSNEQFF
TRBJ1-2 TRBV6-1 NA CASSDGPYGYTF
TRBJ1-1 TRBV7-3 NA CASSPPGLNTEAFF
TRBJ2-7 TRBV6-5 NA CASSPRGSEQYF
TRBJ2-7 TRBV5-1 NA CASSFDGTYEQYF
TRBJ2-3 TRBV19 NA CASSRREGTDTQYF
TRBJ1-2 TRBV28 NA CASTGGDYGYTF
TRBJ2-6 TRBV4-1 NA CASRDRGSGANVLTF
TRBJ2-1 TRBV18 NA CASSPVKGGEQFF
TRBJ2-1 TRBV5-1 NA CASSLRAGGSSYNEQFF
TRBJ2-3 TRBV6-1 NA CASSGIAGGLDTQYF
TRBJ2-3 TRBV19 once CASSTDTGGLGTDTQYF
TRBJ2-1 TRBV11-2 once CASNAGRHNEQFF
TRBJ2-7 TRBV19 once CASNPDREGRIHEQYF
TRBJ1-4 TRBV2 NA CASSFRRISTNEKLFF
TRBJ2-2 TRBV7-3 NA CASSYIQGNTGELFF
TRBJ1-5 TRBV4-1 NA CASSRGGQILEPQHF
TRBJ1-2 TRBV18 NA CASSPTDNNYGYTF
TRBJ2-7 TRBV30 NA CAWGSAGPFPDEQYF
TRBJ1-2 TRBV29-1 once CSVGQGSYGYTF
TRBJ1-2 TRBV27 NA CASSLSPAGAGNGYTF
TRBJ1-2 TRBV28 once CASTEGVRGYTF
TRBJ2-1 TRBV7-3 NA CASSLTTGGPNEQFF
TRBJ1-5 TRBV28 once CASSSFLGGNQPQHF
TRBJ1-2 TRBV6-5 NA CASSYSGRYTF